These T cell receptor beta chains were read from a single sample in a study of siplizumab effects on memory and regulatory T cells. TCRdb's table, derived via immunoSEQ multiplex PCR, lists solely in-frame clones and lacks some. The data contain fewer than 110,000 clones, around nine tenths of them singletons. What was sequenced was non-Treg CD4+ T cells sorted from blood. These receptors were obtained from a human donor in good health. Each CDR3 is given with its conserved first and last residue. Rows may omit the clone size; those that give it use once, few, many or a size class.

CDR3aa: CASRKQETQYF; abundance: once; v_gene: TRBV6-5
CDR3aa: CASSLVPGAYYEQYF; abundance: once; v_gene: TRBV11-3
CDR3aa: CASSSGGINGYTF; abundance: -; v_gene: TRBV28
CDR3aa: CASSVGGLAGQGEQFF; abundance: -; v_gene: TRBV5-1
CDR3aa: CASSLGDRAHEQYF; abundance: once; v_gene: TRBV7-6
CDR3aa: CSVAGNSYEQYF; abundance: once; v_gene: TRBV29-1
CDR3aa: CASSPGGGSYEQYF; abundance: -; v_gene: TRBV7-9
CDR3aa: CASSLKVGAEGKETQYF; abundance: -; v_gene: TRBV5-4
CDR3aa: CASSGDYEQYF; abundance: -; v_gene: TRBV6-1
CDR3aa: CASSPPNRSGANVLTF; abundance: -; v_gene: TRBV18
CDR3aa: CASSLAQGTEAFF; abundance: -; v_gene: TRBV7-8
CDR3aa: CASSPWTSGNYEQYF; abundance: -; v_gene: TRBV7-4
CDR3aa: CASRAGQDYTEAFF; abundance: -; v_gene: TRBV6-4
CDR3aa: CASSGRAQGRNTEAFF; abundance: -; v_gene: TRBV6-1
CDR3aa: CASSLAGLIAGVRGEQFF; abundance: -; v_gene: TRBV5-6
CDR3aa: CASSTGWDEKLFF; abundance: -; v_gene: TRBV9
CDR3aa: CASSSDRVVDEAFF; abundance: -; v_gene: TRBV5-1
CDR3aa: CASSPLTSTGELFF; abundance: -; v_gene: TRBV18
CDR3aa: CASRAKGQGNYGYTF; abundance: -; v_gene: TRBV28
CDR3aa: CASSVGTASNEQFF; abundance: once; v_gene: TRBV9
CDR3aa: CASSARNEPTGELFF; abundance: -; v_gene: TRBV7-3
CDR3aa: CASSFEGNNEQFF; abundance: -; v_gene: TRBV27
CDR3aa: CATSRYKADEQFF; abundance: -; v_gene: TRBV15
CDR3aa: CATSSDFGAFF; abundance: -; v_gene: TRBV15
CDR3aa: CASSQGTGDQPQHF; abundance: -; v_gene: TRBV4-1
CDR3aa: CASSFRLPQKKDEAFF; abundance: once; v_gene: TRBV12-1
CDR3aa: CASSSTDRGKMETQYF; abundance: -; v_gene: TRBV5-1
CDR3aa: CASSDRDYSYNEQFF; abundance: -; v_gene: TRBV9
CDR3aa: CASSQAGVRGTEAFF; abundance: -; v_gene: TRBV4-2
CDR3aa: CASSLTREDPLGTDTQYF; abundance: once; v_gene: TRBV21-1
CDR3aa: CASSLQGSNEKLFF; abundance: -; v_gene: TRBV5-1
CDR3aa: CASSLTDTQYF; abundance: -; v_gene: TRBV7-2